This T cell receptor (beta chain) was captured in a study of T cells in localized non-small cell lung cancer. With regard to this clone: What it binds is not known.

Sequencing was performed with immunoSEQ multiplex PCR; in TCRdb, only in-frame clones are kept and a portion is missing. The profile shows about 23,000 clones, less than 90% of them singletons. The study's findings and limits: Median 57 top-100 tumor clones were shared with paired adjacent lung. Uninvolved adjacent lung had more T cell clonality than any other tissue, topping tumor. A denser population of T cells in blood accompanied longer overall survival. Sequencing was restricted to one tumor region; therefore, heterogeneity remains possible.

V was shortened by 7 bases and J by 8 bases, with 14 bases between the two germline ends. The CDR3 is 12 amino acids. In germline, CDR1 is SQVTM, CDR2 ANQGSEA. This TCR was recovered from a male donor at least 60 years old with stage I lung adenocarcinoma. V and J are TRBV29-1 and TRBJ1-4; D might be TRBD1 (6 bases). Sequenced material: peripheral blood, taken before any cancer treatment. CDR3 region: CSGLRGSEKLFF. The CDR3 DNA reads TGCAGCGGTCTGAGGGGGAGCGAAAAACTGTTTTTT.